The present TCR beta chain was sequenced within a study of blood T cell repertoires in COVID-19. In the study overall: Some COVID-19 samples were acute and others convalescent; all came from the United States, Italy and Spain. Nucleic acid was either cDNA or gDNA, and it came from T cells, B-cell-depleted T cells, or PBMCs.

Germline V lookup: CDR1 SQVTM, CDR2 ANQGSEA. The CDR3 covers 12 residues. The V and J ends lost 4 bases and 5 bases respectively, with 12 bases between them. Original processing notes: It was from reference gene primer amplification that nucleated cell counts were estimated. TCRdb's copy holds only in-frame clones and misses some; the assay was immunoSEQ multiplex PCR. The V and J calls and clone size come from that table; D and trimming were worked out from the DNA. The sample holds fewer than 250,000 clones, around four fifths seen once. The specimen sequenced was peripheral blood. The source of this sequence is a woman aged 60-75 years with active or convalescent COVID-19. The gene calls are TRBV29-1 and TRBJ2-7, with D maybe TRBD2 (6 bases). CDR3 coding DNA: TGCAGCGTTGGGTCGGGAGACCACGAGCAGTACTTC. This encodes CSVGSGDHEQYF.